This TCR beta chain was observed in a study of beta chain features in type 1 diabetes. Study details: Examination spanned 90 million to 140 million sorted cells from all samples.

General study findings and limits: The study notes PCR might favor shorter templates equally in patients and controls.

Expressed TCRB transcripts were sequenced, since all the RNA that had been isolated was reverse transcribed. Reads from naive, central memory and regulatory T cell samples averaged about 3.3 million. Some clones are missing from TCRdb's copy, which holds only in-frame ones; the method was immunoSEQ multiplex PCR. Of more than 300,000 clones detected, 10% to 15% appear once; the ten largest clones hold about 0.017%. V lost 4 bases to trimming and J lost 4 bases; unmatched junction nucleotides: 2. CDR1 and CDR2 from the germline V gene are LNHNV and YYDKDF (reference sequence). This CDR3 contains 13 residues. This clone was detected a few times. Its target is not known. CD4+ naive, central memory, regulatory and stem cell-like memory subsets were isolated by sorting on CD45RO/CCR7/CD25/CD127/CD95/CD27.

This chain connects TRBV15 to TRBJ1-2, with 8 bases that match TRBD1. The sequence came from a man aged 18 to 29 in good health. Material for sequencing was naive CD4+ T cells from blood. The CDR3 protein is CATSNQGAYGYTF. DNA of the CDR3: TGTGCCACCAGCAATCAGGGGGCCTATGGCTACACCTTC.